Below, 18 T cell receptor beta chains from the same sample are listed, as sequenced in a study of cytomegalovirus exposure and HLA in healthy donors. Both 60 Vbeta primers and 13 Jbeta primers went into the PCR. Data came from immunoSEQ multiplex PCR; TCRdb stores just in-frame clones and leaves some out. The sample shows more than 250,000 clones, about 87% of them seen only once. The sequencing input was PBMCs. The receptor source for this set is a woman aged 18-29 years in good health and CMV-seronegative.

CDR3 bases: TGTGCCAGCAACAGGCAGGGGCCAAAGAGCTCCTATAATTCACCCCTCCACTTT. This codes for CASNRQGPKSSYNSPLHF. The rearrangement joins TRBV11-2 to TRBJ1-6; tentatively, D is TRBD1 (6 bases). CDR3 length: 18 residues. Per the germline V gene, CDR1 is SGHAT and CDR2 is FQNNGV. V was shortened by 7 bases and J by 0 bases, with 19 bases between the two germline ends.

The chain carries TRBV5-5 and TRBJ1-5; 8 bases are a match to TRBD1. V dropped 3 bases and J dropped 6; count of bases not matched to a gene: 11. The CDR3 runs 16 residues. The V gene's germline CDR1 is SGHKS and CDR2 YYEKEE (reference sequence). CDR3 coding DNA: TGTGCCAGCAGCTCCTTACTGACAGGGGATGGTCAGCCCCAGCATTTT. Translating gives CASSSLLTGDGQPQHF.

The chain recombines TRBV7-3 with TRBJ1-3; D is unclear. Germline lookup yields CDR1 SGHTA and CDR2 FQGTGA. The CDR3 runs to 15 residues. Deletions cut 7 bases from V and 0 bases from J, with 13 bases between. The CDR3 coding sequence is TGTGCCAGCACCCTTTACGGTGGCTCTGGAAACACCATATATTTT. Amino acid sequence: CASTLYGGSGNTIYF. The complete variable domain, with remaining parts taken from reference TRBV7-3 and TRBJ1-3, reads GAGVSQTPSNKVTEKGKYVELRCDPISGHTALYWYRQSLGQGPEFLIYFQGTGAADDSGLPNDRFFAVRPEGSVSTLKIQRTERGDSAVYLCASTLYGGSGNTIYFGEGSWLTVV.

This chain joins TRBV7-9 and TRBJ2-2, with D perhaps matching TRBD1 (6 bases). The CDR3 loop spans 16 amino acids. Germline CDR1 and CDR2: SEHNR and FQNEAQ (reference sequence). V was cut by 5 bases and J by 3 bases, with 16 bases left in between. This CDR3 is CASSGTGGTDTGELFF. In nucleotides, the CDR3 is TGTGCCAGCAGCGGAACTGGGGGCACCGACACCGGGGAGCTGTTTTTT. Full variable domain (outside the CDR3, taken from reference TRBV7-9 and TRBJ2-2): DTGVSQNPRHKITKRGQNVTFRCDPISEHNRLYWYRQTLGQGPEFLTYFQNEAQLEKSRLLSDRFSAERPKGSFSTLEIQRTEQGDSAMYLCASSGTGGTDTGELFFGEGSRLTVL.

The chain recombines TRBV6-5 with TRBJ2-1; the D gene is possibly TRBD2 (5 bases). This CDR3 spans 14 amino acids. The V end lost 6 bases, the J end lost 1 base, and 10 bases lay between the germline ends. Per the germline V gene, CDR1 is MNHEY and CDR2 is SVGAGI. CDR3 DNA sequence: TGTGCCAGCAGATGGACTTTGTCCTACAATGAGCAGTTCTTC. Translated: CASRWTLSYNEQFF.

The rearrangement uses TRBV9 and TRBJ2-7, with D possibly matching TRBD2 (6 bases). This CDR3 is 15 amino acids long. V lost 3 bases and J lost 2, with 15 bases in between. Germline V gives CDR1 SGDLS, CDR2 YYNGEE. The CDR3 sequence is CASSAGTLLTYEQYF. Written as DNA, the CDR3 is TGTGCCAGCAGCGCCGGGACTCTTTTAACCTACGAGCAGTACTTC.

The rearrangement uses TRBV28 and TRBJ1-2, with D possibly being TRBD1 (6 bases). Trimming removed 8 bases at V and 4 bases at J, with 14 bases between. CDR3 length: 13 residues. Germline assignment: CDR1 MDHEN and CDR2 SYDVKM. In nucleotides, the CDR3 is TGTGCCAGCCACGACAGGACTAGCTATGGCTACACCTTC. It yields the protein CASHDRTSYGYTF.

The chain uses TRBV4-2 and TRBJ1-2; tentatively, D is TRBD1 (6 bases). V was pared by 0 bases and J by 10 bases, with 18 bases between. CDR1 is LGHNA and CDR2 is YNFKEQ in the germline V gene. The CDR3 has 15 amino acids. Here the CDR3 reads CASSQDPWTASAYTF. Written as DNA, the CDR3 is TGTGCCAGCAGCCAAGATCCGTGGACAGCCTCGGCCTACACCTTC.

This sequence joins TRBV4-1 and TRBJ1-4; no clear D. The V and J ends lost 10 bases and 8 bases respectively, with 17 bases between them. This CDR3 has 13 residues. The germline gives CDR1 MGHRA, CDR2 YSYEKL. CDR3 DNA sequence: TGCGCCACCTCCCGGCTCCTCGGGGAAAAACTGTTTTTT. Protein: CATSRLLGEKLFF.

The chain has TRBV5-1 and TRBJ2-5; 8 nucleotides agree with TRBD2. This CDR3 contains 14 residues. The junction had 3 bases not matched to a gene; V was cut back by 5 bases and J by 0 bases. Germline V lookup: CDR1 SGHRS, CDR2 YFSETQ. CDR3 region: CASRGGGYQETQYF. Written as DNA, the CDR3 is TGCGCCAGCAGAGGCGGGGGGTACCAAGAGACCCAGTACTTC.

V is TRBV10-2 and J is TRBJ1-1; D remains ambiguous. V gave up 4 bases and J gave up 1 base, with 16 bases separating them. The CDR3 runs 16 residues. Per germline, CDR1 WSHSY and CDR2 SAAADI. The DNA for the CDR3 is TGCGCCAGCAGTGGTCCCTCAGTTACGGGGAACACTGAAGCTTTCTTT. Translation: CASSGPSVTGNTEAFF.

The chain has TRBV10-3 and TRBJ1-4; 12 bases align to TRBD1. Trimming at V came to 10 bases and at J to 10 bases, leaving 4 bases not matched to a gene. CDR3 length equals 12 residues. Per the germline V gene, CDR1 is ENHRY and CDR2 is SYGVKD. DNA of the CDR3: TGTGCCAGGGGACAGGGGGCCGGAAAACTGTTTTTT. Its translation is CARGQGAGKLFF.

The CDR3 DNA sequence: TGTGCCAGCACCAAGGGCCCCTGGCCAGGGGAAGCTTTCTTT. Amino acids: CASTKGPWPGEAFF. The chain employs TRBV27 and TRBJ1-1; D might be TRBD1 (5 bases). The length of the CDR3 is 14 residues. The V end was cut by 7 bases, the J end by 8 bases, with 20 bases between. CDR1 MNHEY and CDR2 SMNVEV come from the germline V gene (reference sequence).

Note on this clone: Compared with germline, one end of the junction differs, possibly owing to a read error. This chain connects TRBV7-9 to TRBJ1-1; D is undetermined. Germline V lookup: CDR1 SEHNR, CDR2 FQNEAQ (reference sequence). This CDR3 comprises 12 residues. CDR3 nucleotide sequence: TGTTCCAGCAGCCGACTTATATACCAAGCTTTCTTT. Translation: CSSSRLIYQAFF.

V is TRBV2 and J is TRBJ1-2; D might be TRBD1 (5 bases). The CDR3 loop spans 13 amino acids. The germline CDR1 and CDR2 sequences are SNHLY and FYNNEI. In DNA, the CDR3 is TGTGCTTCAAAGTGGGGGGACGACTATGGCTACACCTTC. It yields the protein CASKWGDDYGYTF.

This chain uses TRBV9 with TRBJ1-1; weak D call: TRBD1 (6 bases). The germline CDR1 and CDR2 sequences are SGDLS and YYNGEE. The germline V and J ends were trimmed by 4 bases and 4 bases, with 11 bases remaining between them. The CDR3 is made up of 13 amino acids. The CDR3 DNA reads as TGTGCCAGCAGCATTATACAGGGCACTGAAGCTTTCTTT. This sequence encodes CASSIIQGTEAFF.

This sequence joins TRBV9 and TRBJ2-2; D uncertain. Trimming took off 6 bases at V and 0 bases at J, with 9 bases between the two ends. Germline assignment: CDR1 SGDLS and CDR2 YYNGEE. CDR3 length: 14 residues. CDR3 DNA sequence: TGTGCCAGCAAATTTGGGCCGAACACCGGGGAGCTGTTTTTT. This sequence encodes CASKFGPNTGELFF.

The CDR3 here is CASSFLGAVYSYF. CDR3 bases: TGTGCCAGCAGCTTCCTAGGGGCGGTTTACTCGTATTTT. The rearrangement joins TRBV7-9 to TRBJ2-3; possibly TRBD1 for D (5 bases). This CDR3 has 13 amino acids. V dropped 3 bases and J dropped 14 bases, with 18 bases sitting between them. Germline V gene data show CDR1 as SEHNR and CDR2 as FQNEAQ (reference sequence).